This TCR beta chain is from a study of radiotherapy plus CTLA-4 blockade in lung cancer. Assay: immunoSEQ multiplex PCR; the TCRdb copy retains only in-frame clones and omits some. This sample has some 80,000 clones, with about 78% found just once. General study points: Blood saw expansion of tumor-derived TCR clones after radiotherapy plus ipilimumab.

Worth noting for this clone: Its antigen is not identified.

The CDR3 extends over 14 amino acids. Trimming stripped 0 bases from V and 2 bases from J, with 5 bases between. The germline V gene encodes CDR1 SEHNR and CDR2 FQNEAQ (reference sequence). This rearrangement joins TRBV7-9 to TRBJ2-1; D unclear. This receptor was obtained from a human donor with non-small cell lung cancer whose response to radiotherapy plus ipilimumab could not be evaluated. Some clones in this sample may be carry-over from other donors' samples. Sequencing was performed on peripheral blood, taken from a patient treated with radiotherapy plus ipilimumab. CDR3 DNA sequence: TGTGCCAGCAGCTTAGCCCCAGCCTACAATGAGCAGTTCTTC. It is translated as CASSLAPAYNEQFF.